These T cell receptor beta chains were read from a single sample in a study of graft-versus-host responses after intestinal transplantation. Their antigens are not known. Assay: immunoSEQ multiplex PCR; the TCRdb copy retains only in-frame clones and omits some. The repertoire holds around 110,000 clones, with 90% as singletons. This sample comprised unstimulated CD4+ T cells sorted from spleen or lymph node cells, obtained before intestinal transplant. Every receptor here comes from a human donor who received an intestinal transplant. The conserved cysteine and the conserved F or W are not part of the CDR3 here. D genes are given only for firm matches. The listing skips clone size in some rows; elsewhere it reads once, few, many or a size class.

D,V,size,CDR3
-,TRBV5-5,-,ASSYRDYEQY
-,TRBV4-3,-,ASSQDTVRAFSGANVLT
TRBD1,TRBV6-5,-,ASSGTDRGEETQY
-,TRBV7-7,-,ASSNTQYRVETGELF
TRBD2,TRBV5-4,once,ASSRAGTSGLNEQF
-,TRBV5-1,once,ASSLGGTFSGNTIY
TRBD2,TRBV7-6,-,ASSPGLAGETQY
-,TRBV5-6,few,ASSLWGVGQPQH
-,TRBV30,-,AWSVTGEMRNYGYT
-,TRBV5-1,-,ASSLLRGNPYEQY